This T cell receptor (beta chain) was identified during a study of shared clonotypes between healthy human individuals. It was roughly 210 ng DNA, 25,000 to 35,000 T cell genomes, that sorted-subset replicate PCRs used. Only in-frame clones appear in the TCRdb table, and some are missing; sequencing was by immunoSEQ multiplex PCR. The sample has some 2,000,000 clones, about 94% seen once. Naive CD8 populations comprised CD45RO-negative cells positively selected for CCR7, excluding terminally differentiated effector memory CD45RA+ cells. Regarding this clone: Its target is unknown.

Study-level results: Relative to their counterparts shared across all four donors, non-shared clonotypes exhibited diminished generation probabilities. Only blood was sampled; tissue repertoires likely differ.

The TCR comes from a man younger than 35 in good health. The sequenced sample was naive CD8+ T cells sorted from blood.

The CDR3 DNA is TGTGCCATCAGTGATCCCCCGTCAGGCGGCGAGCAGTACTTC. Residues: CAISDPPSGGEQYF. This chain connects TRBV10-3 to TRBJ2-7; unclear D gene. Germline V gene sequence: CDR1 ENHRY, CDR2 SYGVKD. The CDR3 covers 14 residues. V gave up 3 bases and J gave up 6 bases, with 15 bases separating them.